This T cell receptor (beta chain) was sequenced in a study of blood T cell repertoires in COVID-19. Profiling relied on immunoSEQ multiplex PCR, and the TCRdb table lists in-frame clones only, not all of them. The repertoire holds some 400,000 clones, with approximately 93% as singletons. The ends lost 8 bases at V and 3 bases at J; junction bases unmatched: 10. The CDR3 has 15 residues. Germline V lookup: CDR1 SNHLY, CDR2 FYNNEI. The sample was PBMCs or T cells enriched from blood (not recorded which). V gene TRBV2 combines with J gene TRBJ2-1; 7 positions agree with TRBD1. The sequence was obtained from a woman aged 40 to 55 who had been exposed to COVID-19. This CDR3 reads CASLPLDRVYNEQFF. CDR3 DNA sequence: TGTGCCAGCCTTCCCCTAGACAGGGTCTACAATGAGCAGTTCTTC.